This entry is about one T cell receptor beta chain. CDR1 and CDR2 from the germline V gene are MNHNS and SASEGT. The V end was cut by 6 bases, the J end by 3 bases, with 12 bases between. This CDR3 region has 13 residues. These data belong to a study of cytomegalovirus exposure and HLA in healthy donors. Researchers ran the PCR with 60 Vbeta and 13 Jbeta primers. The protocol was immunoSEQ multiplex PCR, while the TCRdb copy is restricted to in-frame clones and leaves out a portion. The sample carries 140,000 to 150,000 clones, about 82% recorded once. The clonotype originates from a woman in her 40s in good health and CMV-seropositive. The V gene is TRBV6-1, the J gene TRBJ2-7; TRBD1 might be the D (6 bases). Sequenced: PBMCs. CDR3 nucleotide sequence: TGTGCCAGCAGGAACAGGGCGGGCTACGAGCAGTACTTC. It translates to CASRNRAGYEQYF.